What follows are 2 T cell receptor beta chains derived from one specimen sequenced in a study of T cell responses to AZD1222 COVID-19 vaccine. The protocol was immunoSEQ multiplex PCR, while the TCRdb copy is restricted to in-frame clones and leaves out a portion. This sample has approximately 180,000 clones, with more than 75% found just once. The sequencing used peripheral blood, collected 28 days after the second AZD1222 dose. These receptors were collected from an adult who received the AZD1222 COVID-19 vaccine.

The V and J genes are TRBV11-2 and TRBJ1-2; 8 bases are a match to TRBD1. The germline CDR1 and CDR2 sequences are SGHAT and FQNNGV. This CDR3 has 13 residues. V lost 6 bases to trimming and J lost 7 bases; unmatched junction nucleotides: 7. The CDR3 sequence is CASRPTGGSGYTF. The CDR3 nucleotides are TGTGCCAGCAGGCCCACAGGGGGATCTGGCTACACCTTC. The full variable domain, its missing parts supplied by reference TRBV11-2 and TRBJ1-2, is EAGVAQSPRYKIIEKRQSVAFWCNPISGHATLYWYQQILGQGPKLLIQFQNNGVVDDSQLPKDRFSAERLKGVDSTLKIQPAKLEDSAVYLCASRPTGGSGYTFGSGTRLTVV.

The rearrangement uses TRBV4-3 and TRBJ2-2; D not resolved. The length of the CDR3 is 17 residues. The germline CDR1 and CDR2 sequences are LGHNA and YSLEER. V lost 4 bases to trimming and J lost 5 bases, with 20 bases between them. The DNA for the CDR3 is TGCGCCAGCAGCCGTGAGGTTCCCCAAGTTGGTACCGGGGAGCTGTTTTTT. It is translated as CASSREVPQVGTGELFF.